This is a list of T cell receptor beta chains from one sample in a study of T cells in Graves' hyperthyroidism and ophthalmopathy. In TCRdb, the multiplex PCR reads were re-called with MiXCR into one record per CDR3 protein. Of about 500,000 distinct CDR3 sequences in the sample, around 50% were seen once. What was sequenced was peripheral blood or thyroid tissue (not recorded which). Receptors originate from an adult woman with Graves' disease, either hyperthyroidism or ophthalmopathy (not recorded which). Each CDR3 is given with its conserved first and last residue. D genes are given only for firm matches. Clone sizes are given selectively: once, few, many, or a class where the clone is expanded.

cdr3_nt: TGCAGTGCTAGAGGTATATCAGGGAGGACCTCCTACGAGCAGTACTTC
cdr3_aa: CSARGISGRTSYEQYF
j_call: TRBJ2-7
clone_size: -
v_call: TRBV20-1
d_call: -

cdr3_nt: TGCGCCAGCCGCCTTGAGGGGGAAGGGAACACTGAAGCTTTCTTT
cdr3_aa: CASRLEGEGNTEAFF
j_call: TRBJ1-1
clone_size: -
v_call: TRBV5-1
d_call: -

cdr3_nt: TGTGCCAGCAGCCACCGGGACAGTAGTCAAGAGACCCAGTACTTC
cdr3_aa: CASSHRDSSQETQYF
j_call: TRBJ2-5
clone_size: -
v_call: TRBV7-9
d_call: TRBD1

cdr3_nt: TGCGCCAGCAGCGAGGGACGGGGTGCGTCAGAGACCCAGTACTTC
cdr3_aa: CASSEGRGASETQYF
j_call: TRBJ2-5
clone_size: -
v_call: TRBV5-1
d_call: -

cdr3_nt: TGCAGTGCTAGAGGCCCTGGGGGGGAGGGTGCTGAAGCTTTCTTT
cdr3_aa: CSARGPGGEGAEAFF
j_call: TRBJ1-1
clone_size: -
v_call: TRBV20-1
d_call: -

cdr3_nt: TGTGCCAGCAGCGAATCGGCCCTCTATCAGCCCCAGTACTTC
cdr3_aa: CASSESALYQPQYF
j_call: TRBJ2-5
clone_size: -
v_call: TRBV12-3/TRBV12-4
d_call: -

cdr3_nt: TGTGCCAGCAGCAGTGATTGGGGTGAAGCTTTCTTT
cdr3_aa: CASSSDWGEAFF
j_call: TRBJ1-1
clone_size: -
v_call: TRBV7-8
d_call: -

cdr3_nt: TGTGCCAGCAGCCTAGGGGCGGACAGGGGAGGAGGAGGCTACACCTTC
cdr3_aa: CASSLGADRGGGGYTF
j_call: TRBJ1-2
clone_size: many
v_call: TRBV7-2
d_call: TRBD1

cdr3_nt: TGTGCCATCAGTGGTTTCGAGGATATCTCCTCTGAAGCTTTCTTT
cdr3_aa: CAISGFEDISSEAFF
j_call: TRBJ1-1
clone_size: -
v_call: TRBV10-3
d_call: -

cdr3_nt: TGTGCCAGCAGCTTAGTACCTCTCGGGAGGACGGGGAATTCACCCCTCCACTTT
cdr3_aa: CASSLVPLGRTGNSPLHF
j_call: TRBJ1-6
clone_size: -
v_call: TRBV7-9
d_call: -

cdr3_nt: TGTGCCAGCAGGCCGAACAGGGGGATATTCAATCAGCCCCAGCATTTT
cdr3_aa: CASRPNRGIFNQPQHF
j_call: TRBJ1-5
clone_size: few
v_call: TRBV27
d_call: TRBD1

cdr3_nt: TGTGCCAGCAGCTTAATTCCCCCGGGTGTCGACCGCCGCGATACAACTAATGAAAAACTGTTTTTT
cdr3_aa: CASSLIPPGVDRRDTTNEKLFF
j_call: TRBJ1-4
clone_size: -
v_call: TRBV7-3
d_call: -

cdr3_nt: TGCGCCAGCAGCCAAGAATCAGAGACCCAGTACTTC
cdr3_aa: CASSQESETQYF
j_call: TRBJ2-5
clone_size: many
v_call: TRBV4-1
d_call: -

cdr3_nt: TGTGCCATCAGTGAGTCACCGGGCAGTGGTGAAAAACTGTTTTTT
cdr3_aa: CAISESPGSGEKLFF
j_call: TRBJ1-4
clone_size: -
v_call: TRBV10-3
d_call: -

cdr3_nt: TGCAGCCTAAACATTCCAGGGGATGGCTACACCTTC
cdr3_aa: CSLNIPGDGYTF
j_call: TRBJ1-2
clone_size: many
v_call: TRBV29-1
d_call: -

cdr3_nt: TGTGCCAGCAGCCCTCTCCCTTGGGCGGGAGTTCACGAGCAGTACTTC
cdr3_aa: CASSPLPWAGVHEQYF
j_call: TRBJ2-7
clone_size: few
v_call: TRBV7-9
d_call: TRBD2

cdr3_nt: TGTGCCATCACATCAGGGGGTGGTGGCTACACCTTC
cdr3_aa: CAITSGGGGYTF
j_call: TRBJ1-2
clone_size: -
v_call: TRBV10-3
d_call: TRBD1

cdr3_nt: TGCGCCAGCAGTTCGGGGGAGACCCAGTACTTC
cdr3_aa: CASSSGETQYF
j_call: TRBJ2-5
clone_size: many
v_call: TRBV5-1
d_call: -

cdr3_nt: TGTGCCATCCAACAGGGAGGGTTTCGAGGCACCGGGGAGCTGTTTTTT
cdr3_aa: CAIQQGGFRGTGELFF
j_call: TRBJ2-2
clone_size: -
v_call: TRBV10-3
d_call: -

cdr3_nt: TGTGCCAGCAGCTTTGCCAGGGCTAGTAAAGGCTACACCTTC
cdr3_aa: CASSFARASKGYTF
j_call: TRBJ1-2
clone_size: -
v_call: TRBV7-9
d_call: -

cdr3_nt: TGTGCCAGCAGCTCGACAGCTCAAGAGACCCAGTACTTC
cdr3_aa: CASSSTAQETQYF
j_call: TRBJ2-5
clone_size: few
v_call: TRBV7-9
d_call: -

cdr3_nt: TGTGCCAGCAGCTTCGTGTCCACCGGGGAGCTGTTTTTT
cdr3_aa: CASSFVSTGELFF
j_call: TRBJ2-2
clone_size: -
v_call: TRBV11-2
d_call: -

cdr3_nt: TGCAGCGTTGACGGGAAGAACACCGGGGAGCTGTTTTTT
cdr3_aa: CSVDGKNTGELFF
j_call: TRBJ2-2
clone_size: many
v_call: TRBV29-1
d_call: -

cdr3_nt: TGCAGTGCAGATCGGACAGCTAACTATGGCTACACCTTC
cdr3_aa: CSADRTANYGYTF
j_call: TRBJ1-2
clone_size: many
v_call: TRBV20-1
d_call: -

cdr3_nt: TGTGCCATCTCAGGGACAGGGCCCTTGGCCCAGCATTTT
cdr3_aa: CAISGTGPLAQHF
j_call: TRBJ1-5
clone_size: many
v_call: TRBV10-3
d_call: TRBD1

cdr3_nt: TGTGCCAGTAGTCTTACTGCTGGCTGGCCCGATGGCTACACCTTC
cdr3_aa: CASSLTAGWPDGYTF
j_call: TRBJ1-2
clone_size: -
v_call: TRBV19
d_call: -

cdr3_nt: TGTGCCACCAGCTCGGGGGCGTACGAGCAGTACTTC
cdr3_aa: CATSSGAYEQYF
j_call: TRBJ2-7
clone_size: few
v_call: TRBV15
d_call: -

cdr3_nt: TGCAGCTCGAGGGACAGAAATCAGCCCCAGCATTTT
cdr3_aa: CSSRDRNQPQHF
j_call: TRBJ1-5
clone_size: many
v_call: TRBV20-1
d_call: TRBD1

cdr3_nt: TGCGCCAGCAGCTTGGCTGACAATAGCTATGGCTACACCTTC
cdr3_aa: CASSLADNSYGYTF
j_call: TRBJ1-2
clone_size: -
v_call: TRBV5-1
d_call: -

cdr3_nt: TGTGCCAGCAGCAAGGGTGAAGATAGCTTTACTACCTCCTCCTACGAGCAGTACTTC
cdr3_aa: CASSKGEDSFTTSSYEQYF
j_call: TRBJ2-7
clone_size: -
v_call: TRBV7-9
d_call: -

cdr3_nt: TGTGCCATCAAAGCGGACAGGGGCAGCAATCAGCCCCAGCATTTT
cdr3_aa: CAIKADRGSNQPQHF
j_call: TRBJ1-5
clone_size: -
v_call: TRBV10-3
d_call: TRBD1

cdr3_nt: TGTGCCAGCTCACCCTCACTCGCGAACACCGGGGAGCTGTTTTTT
cdr3_aa: CASSPSLANTGELFF
j_call: TRBJ2-2
clone_size: few
v_call: TRBV18
d_call: -

cdr3_nt: TGTGCCGTTCGGAGGGACAGTTTGCAAGAGACCCAGTACTTC
cdr3_aa: CAVRRDSLQETQYF
j_call: TRBJ2-5
clone_size: many
v_call: TRBV7-9
d_call: -

cdr3_nt: TGTGCCAGCAGCTTAACAGGGAATCATGGCTACACCTTC
cdr3_aa: CASSLTGNHGYTF
j_call: TRBJ1-2
clone_size: many
v_call: TRBV7-9
d_call: -

cdr3_nt: TGTGCCTGCAGCTTACCCAGGGAAGAGACCCAGTACTTC
cdr3_aa: CACSLPREETQYF
j_call: TRBJ2-5
clone_size: -
v_call: TRBV11-2
d_call: -

cdr3_nt: TGCAGCGCCTCCCGTGGGACTAACACTGAAGCTTTCTTT
cdr3_aa: CSASRGTNTEAFF
j_call: TRBJ1-1
clone_size: many
v_call: TRBV29-1
d_call: -

cdr3_nt: TGTGCCAGCAGTCGACGAGGAGGGCGAGCCTACGAGCAGTACTTC
cdr3_aa: CASSRRGGRAYEQYF
j_call: TRBJ2-7
clone_size: -
v_call: TRBV12-3/TRBV12-4
d_call: -

cdr3_nt: TGTGCCAGCAGTGTGAACAGGGGTCCCCTCCACTTT
cdr3_aa: CASSVNRGPLHF
j_call: TRBJ1-6
clone_size: few
v_call: TRBV25-1
d_call: TRBD1

cdr3_nt: TGCGCCAGCAGTGAGTACGGCCAGATAAATCAGCCCCAGCATTTT
cdr3_aa: CASSEYGQINQPQHF
j_call: TRBJ1-5
clone_size: -
v_call: TRBV10-2
d_call: -

cdr3_nt: TGTGCCAGCAGCCCGGGACCAGGGCAGGCCTCGACTTTC
cdr3_aa: CASSPGPGQASTF
j_call: TRBJ2-6
clone_size: -
v_call: TRBV7-2
d_call: -

cdr3_nt: TGTGCCAGCAGCTTGGACATGGGGTGTCTTACGTGCGGCGACGAGCAGTACTTC
cdr3_aa: CASSLDMGCLTCGDEQYF
j_call: TRBJ2-7
clone_size: -
v_call: TRBV7-6
d_call: -